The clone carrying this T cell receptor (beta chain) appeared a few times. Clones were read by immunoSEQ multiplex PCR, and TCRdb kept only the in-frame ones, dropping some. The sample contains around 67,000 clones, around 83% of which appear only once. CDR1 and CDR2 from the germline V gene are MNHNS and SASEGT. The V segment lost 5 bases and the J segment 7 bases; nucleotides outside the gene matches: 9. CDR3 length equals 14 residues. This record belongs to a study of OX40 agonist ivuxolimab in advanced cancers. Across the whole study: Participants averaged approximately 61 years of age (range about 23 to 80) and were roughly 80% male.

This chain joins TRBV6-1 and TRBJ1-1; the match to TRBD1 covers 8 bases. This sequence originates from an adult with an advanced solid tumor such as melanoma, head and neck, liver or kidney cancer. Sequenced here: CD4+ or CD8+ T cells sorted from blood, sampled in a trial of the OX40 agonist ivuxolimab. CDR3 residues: CASSRTGIGGEAFF. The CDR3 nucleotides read TGTGCCAGCAGTCGGACAGGGATTGGCGGTGAAGCTTTCTTT.